One sample yielded the 17 T cell receptor beta chains listed below, sequenced in a study of identical twins. Using its own MiXCR run on the 5' RACE reads, TCRdb lists one record per CDR3 protein. Of about 720,000 distinct CDR3 sequences listed, about 20% are singletons. These sequences were also reported in another study, on T cells expressing NK-cell markers.

Sequencing was carried out using PBMCs. Receptors originate from a young woman in good health.

The chain carries TRBV6-1 and TRBJ2-1, with D possibly being TRBD2 (5 bases). Germline-derived CDR1 and CDR2 are MNHNS and SASEGT. The CDR3 sequence is 16 residues long. V was shortened by 5 bases and J by 0 bases, with 14 bases between the two germline ends. CDR3 sequence reads: CASSPRGSSSYNEQFF. DNA of the CDR3: TGTGCCAGCAGTCCCCGGGGATCGAGCTCCTACAATGAGCAGTTCTTC.

V and J are TRBV2 and TRBJ1-2; D remains ambiguous. CDR1 is SNHLY and CDR2 is FYNNEI in the germline V gene. V lost 5 bases and J lost 8, with 24 bases in between. This CDR3 spans 16 amino acids. The CDR3 spells CASSPNPLISSRGYTF. Here the CDR3 DNA reads TGTGCCAGCAGTCCTAACCCCCTGATATCTTCCCGGGGCTACACCTTC.

This chain connects TRBV4-2 to TRBJ2-7; 12 positions match TRBD2. The length of the CDR3 is 15 residues. J lost 3 bases, V lost 3 bases, and 3 bases had no gene match. CDR1 LGHNA and CDR2 YNFKEQ come from the germline V gene. CDR3 in DNA: TGTGCCAGCAGCCATGCACTAGCGGGGGGCTACGAGCAGTACTTC. This translates into CASSHALAGGYEQYF.

The chain recombines TRBV5-1 with TRBJ2-5; the D call may be TRBD1 or TRBD2 (5 bases each). The V end was cut by 4 bases, the J end by 2 bases, with 15 bases between. Germline V CDR1 and CDR2: SGHRS, YFSETQ. There are 15 residues in the CDR3. The CDR3 sequence: CASSTQRGVQETQYF. CDR3 DNA: TGCGCCAGCAGCACCCAGAGGGGAGTTCAAGAGACCCAGTACTTC.

The CDR3 region is CAISESGTGRTEAFF. The CDR3 region has the DNA TGTGCCATCAGTGAGTCCGGGACAGGGCGCACTGAAGCTTTCTTT. The genes are TRBV10-3 and TRBJ1-1; 9 bases map to TRBD1. The CDR3 extends over 15 amino acids. J gave up 4 bases and V 0 bases, and 3 bases lay outside the gene matches. The V gene's germline CDR1 is ENHRY and CDR2 SYGVKD.

This chain uses TRBV4-3 with TRBJ1-3; TRBD1 is a possible D gene (5 bases). The CDR3 covers 14 residues. V lost 0 bases, J lost 7 bases, and 10 bases lay in between. Germline V gene data show CDR1 as LGHNA and CDR2 as YSLEER. CDR3 nucleotides: TGCGCCAGCAGCCAAGAAGACGGGGACAACACCATATATTTT. This encodes CASSQEDGDNTIYF.

This clonotype has only one observation. The chain carries TRBV5-1 and TRBJ1-2; possibly TRBD1 for D (6 bases). V was clipped by 5 bases and J by 3 bases, with 11 bases between them. CDR3 size: 13 residues. The germline V gene has CDR1 SGHRS and CDR2 YFSETQ. Here the CDR3 DNA reads TGCGCCAGCAGGCCAGGGGAGGACTATGGCTACACCTTC. Amino acids: CASRPGEDYGYTF.

This clonotype was detected a few times. This chain connects TRBV5-1 to TRBJ2-2; 11 nucleotides agree with TRBD2. Germline lookup yields CDR1 SGHRS and CDR2 YFSETQ. The CDR3 consists of 18 residues. Trimming removed 0 bases from V and 2 bases from J; junction bases left unmatched: 6. The CDR3 coding sequence is TGCGCCAGCAGCTTGGTGTCGCTAGCGGGAGGAAACACCGGGGAGCTGTTTTTT. This sequence encodes CASSLVSLAGGNTGELFF. Based on the CDR3 plus reference TRBV5-1 and TRBJ2-2, the full variable domain is KAGVTQTPRYLIKTRGQQVTLSCSPISGHRSVSWYQQTPGQGLQFLFEYFSETQRNKGNFPGRFSGRQFSNSRSEMNVSTLELGDSALYLCASSLVSLAGGNTGELFFGEGSRLTVL.

This clonotype was seen more than once but under ten times. The chain carries TRBV7-9 and TRBJ1-1; TRBD1 aligns across 9 bases. J was trimmed by 5 bases and V by 5 bases; bases with no gene match: 6. CDR3 size: 14 residues. The germline CDR1 and CDR2 sequences are SEHNR and FQNEAQ (reference sequence). The DNA for the CDR3 is TGTGCCAGCAGCCAACAGGGGGCTTGGACTGAAGCTTTCTTT. It translates to CASSQQGAWTEAFF.

The rearrangement uses TRBV4-1 and TRBJ2-7; D is undetermined. The CDR3 loop spans 16 amino acids. The ends were cut back, 2 bases at V and 0 bases at J, with 14 bases in the middle. The germline V gene has CDR1 MGHRA and CDR2 YSYEKL. DNA for the CDR3: TGCGCCAGCAGCCAAAACCCGCTAGGAAGCTCCTACGAGCAGTACTTC. Translating gives CASSQNPLGSSYEQYF.

V is TRBV20-1 and J is TRBJ2-1; 11 bases fit TRBD2. Germline V gene sequence: CDR1 DFQATT, CDR2 SNEGSKA (reference sequence). This CDR3 has 15 residues. V shed 1 base, J shed 2 bases, and the junction held 1 base outside the gene matches. CDR3 protein: CSARATSGTYNEQFF. DNA of the CDR3: TGCAGTGCTAGAGCGACTAGCGGGACCTACAATGAGCAGTTCTTC.

The sample holds one count of this clonotype. The chain links TRBV10-3 to TRBJ1-5, with no clear D. Trimming left V 6 bases short and J 1 base short, with 10 bases between. The CDR3 runs to 14 residues. Germline assignment: CDR1 ENHRY and CDR2 SYGVKD. The CDR3 protein is CAISRHLSNQPQHF. CDR3 nucleotide sequence: TGTGCCATCAGCCGACACTTAAGCAATCAGCCCCAGCATTTT.

V usage is TRBV7-8 and J usage is TRBJ2-5, with a weak D call TRBD1 (6 bases). The CDR3 length is 15 residues. V shed 5 bases and J shed 0 bases, with 13 bases lying between them. Germline CDR1 and CDR2: SGHVS and FQNEAQ. The CDR3 coding sequence is TGTGCCAGCAGCCCCGACAGGAGCAACCAAGAGACCCAGTACTTC. It codes for CASSPDRSNQETQYF.

The CDR3 coding sequence is TGCAGTGCTAGAGTTAAGGCCGGGGAGCTGTTTTTT. It translates to CSARVKAGELFF. This chain uses TRBV20-1 with TRBJ2-2; the D is unclear. V was shortened by 1 base and J by 6 bases, with 6 bases between the two germline ends. The CDR3 extends over 12 amino acids. Germline loops: CDR1 DFQATT, CDR2 SNEGSKA (reference sequence).

This clonotype was seen many times. V is TRBV6-5 and J is TRBJ1-3, with D hard to call. V was shortened by 4 bases and J by 4 bases, with 5 bases between the two germline ends. Germline assignment: CDR1 MNHEY and CDR2 SVGAGI. The CDR3 length is 12 residues. For the CDR3, the DNA is TGTGCCAGCAGTTCCGGGGGAAACACCATATATTTT. It encodes CASSSGGNTIYF.

In this sample, this clonotype turned up a few times. V usage is TRBV19 and J usage is TRBJ2-1; maybe TRBD1 (6 bases). Germline V lookup: CDR1 LNHDA, CDR2 SQIVND (reference sequence). Trimming removed 7 bases at V and 0 bases at J, with 10 bases between. There are 14 residues in the CDR3. The CDR3 DNA follows: TGTGCCAGTAAGGACAGAAGCTCCTACAATGAGCAGTTCTTC. The encoded protein is CASKDRSSYNEQFF. Combining the CDR3 with reference TRBV19 and TRBJ2-1 gives the whole variable domain DGGITQSPKYLFRKEGQNVTLSCEQNLNHDAMYWYRQDPGQGLRLIYYSQIVNDFQKGDIAEGYSVSREKKESFPLTVTSAQKNPTAFYLCASKDRSSYNEQFFGPGTRLTVL.

This clonotype was detected once. The chain has TRBV11-2 and TRBJ2-1, with 10 bases identical to TRBD2. With 3 bases clipped from V and 12 bases from J, the junction kept 11 bases outside the gene matches. Looked up from germline, CDR1 is SGHAT and CDR2 is FQNNGV. The CDR3 length is 15 residues. CDR3 coding DNA: TGTGCCAGCAGCTTTACTAGCGGGGCACGGGATGTGCAGTTCTTC. Translation gives CASSFTSGARDVQFF.